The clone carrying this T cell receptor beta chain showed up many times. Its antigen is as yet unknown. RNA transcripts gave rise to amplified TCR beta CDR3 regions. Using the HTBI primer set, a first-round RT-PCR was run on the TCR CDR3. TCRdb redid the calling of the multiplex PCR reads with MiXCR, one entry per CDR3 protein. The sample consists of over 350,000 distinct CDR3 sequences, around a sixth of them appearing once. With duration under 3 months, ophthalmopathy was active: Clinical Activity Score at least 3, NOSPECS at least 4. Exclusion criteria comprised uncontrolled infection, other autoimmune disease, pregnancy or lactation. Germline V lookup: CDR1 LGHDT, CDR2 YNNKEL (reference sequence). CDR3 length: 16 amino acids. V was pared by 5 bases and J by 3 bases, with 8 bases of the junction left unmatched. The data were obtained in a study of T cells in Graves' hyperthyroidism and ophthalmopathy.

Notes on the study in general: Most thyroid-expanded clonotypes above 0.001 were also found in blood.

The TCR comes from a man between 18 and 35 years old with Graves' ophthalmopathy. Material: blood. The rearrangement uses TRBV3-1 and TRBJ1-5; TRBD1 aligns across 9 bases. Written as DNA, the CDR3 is TGTGCCAGCAGCACTCCCGGGACAGGGATCAATCAGCCCCAGCATTTT. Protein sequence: CASSTPGTGINQPQHF.